The rows below give T cell receptor beta chains drawn from one sample of a study of shared clonotypes between healthy human individuals. The protocol was immunoSEQ multiplex PCR, while the TCRdb copy is restricted to in-frame clones and leaves out a portion. This table has about 2.1 million clones, 93% appearing once. The sequencing input was naive CD8+ T cells from PBMCs. These TCRs come from a man aged 18 to 29 in good health. Some clones in this sample may be carry-over from other donors' samples. Each CDR3 is given with its conserved first and last residue.

v_gene | CDR3aa
TRBV4-3 | CASSPRWGGLANEQFF
TRBV4-1 | CASDRRAGHYEQYF
TRBV5-8 | CASSLDGGFYEQYF
TRBV9 | CASSPTGLFYNEQFF
TRBV5-6 | CASSFAETYNEQFF
TRBV4-3 | CASSPQASSSYEQYF
TRBV7-9 | CASSHEILTNEKLFF
TRBV27 | CASSIGENYGYTF
TRBV19 | CASYGGLPYGYTF
TRBV7-9 | CASTQGRGSGANVLTF
TRBV19 | CASSISRQGAHTGELFF
TRBV7-9 | CASSYRFGGTNTGELFF
TRBV27 | CASSFRRLAVSTDTQYF
TRBV19 | CASSSGGGIYEQYF
TRBV27 | CASSFGHISYNEQFF
TRBV6-5 | CASSPDENTEAFF
TRBV5-1 | CASSLRVNYEQYF
TRBV4-1 | CASSQDWGALNTEAFF
TRBV18 | CASSPLDKGYYEQYF
TRBV11-2 | CASSSRRGSGSTGYNEQFF
TRBV9 | CASSVAKDRPADYEQYF
TRBV15 | CATSATNTNQETQYF
TRBV15 | CATSTSNQPQHF
TRBV4-1 | CASSLQRGSYEQYF
TRBV5-4 | CASSPWGRGEETQYF
TRBV4-1 | CASSQVEGLRNEKLFF
TRBV4-1 | CASSQAPSGQGFYEQYF
TRBV19 | CASSIAGSEQYF